This TCR beta chain was captured in a study of persistence of HIV-infected CD4 T cells. Study-level points and caveats: Compared with CD3/CD28-stimulated cells, CMV- and Gag-responding cells showed lower TCRbeta richness. Antigen-responding cells were enriched for degenerate expanded CDR3beta sequences.

The libraries were made with immunoSEQ version 4 in survey mode. Each sample used up to about 1 ug genomic DNA diluted to approximately 9.2 ng/uL. Some clones are missing from TCRdb's copy, which holds only in-frame ones; the method was immunoSEQ multiplex PCR. The sample has several thousand clones; roughly 85% are singletons. Germline values: CDR1 LNHDA, CDR2 SQIVND (reference sequence). Trimming shortened V by 1 base and J by 3 bases, and 10 bases separated the two germline ends. The CDR3 extends over 15 amino acids. Cells were stimulated with overlapping HIV-1 Gag 15-mer peptides. Sorting selected CD4+ T cells upregulating both CD40 ligand and CD69. Anti-CD28/CD49d costimulation, CD40-blocking antibody and enfuvirtide were given to CD8-depleted PBMCs for less than 20 hours. A note on this clone: The antigen is undetermined.

This chain connects TRBV19 to TRBJ2-1; TRBD1 is a possible D gene (5 bases). The sample here was CD4+ T cells sorted from PBMCs after roughly 18-hour stimulation, taken from a patient who received antiretroviral therapy. The clonotype originates from an adult woman with HIV who was CMV-seropositive. The CDR3 DNA reads as TGTGCCAGTAGTATAGGACAGAACAACTACAATGAGCAGTTCTTC. It specifies CASSIGQNNYNEQFF.